The rows below give T cell receptor beta chains drawn from one sample of a study of shared clonotypes between healthy human individuals. The method was immunoSEQ multiplex PCR; TCRdb's version includes in-frame clones alone and lacks a portion of them. The sample carries about 1,500,000 clones, approximately 97% recorded once. Sequenced material: naive CD4+ T cells sorted from blood. These receptors came from a man under 40 in good health. CDR3s include the opening cysteine and the closing phenylalanine or tryptophan. D genes are given only for firm matches. Clone size is not always given. Where it is, it says once, few, many or a class for expanded clones.

>TRBV11-2|.|TRBJ2-3|.
CASSPSRDTQYF
TGTGCCAGCAGCCCTAGTCGAGATACGCAGTATTTT
>TRBV27|TRBD2|TRBJ2-1|.
CASSFIPLADYNEQFF
TGTGCCAGCAGTTTTATTCCTCTAGCGGACTACAATGAGCAGTTCTTC
>TRBV28|.|TRBJ2-7|.
CASSIRGAYEQYF
TGTGCCAGCAGTATCAGGGGCGCCTACGAGCAGTACTTC
>TRBV4-3|TRBD2|TRBJ2-1|.
CASSQTSGGYNEQFF
TGCGCCAGCAGTCAAACTAGCGGTGGCTACAATGAGCAGTTCTTC
>TRBV7-6|TRBD1|TRBJ2-6|.
CASSLWGVDRGRSGANVLTF
TGTGCCAGCAGCTTATGGGGGGTGGACAGGGGTCGATCTGGGGCCAACGTCCTGACTTTC
>TRBV13|.|TRBJ2-1|.
CASSLGTNSYNEQFF
TGTGCCAGCAGCTTAGGGACTAACTCCTACAATGAGCAGTTCTTC
>TRBV10-3|.|TRBJ1-2|.
CAISDYGATAWWGYTF
TGTGCCATCAGTGATTATGGCGCGACAGCTTGGTGGGGCTACACCTTC
>TRBV7-9|.|TRBJ2-1|.
CATFPQKFF
TGTGCCACCTTTCCTCAGAAGTTCTTC
>TRBV5-6|.|TRBJ2-2|.
CASSAPPLRGTGELFF
TGTGCCAGCAGCGCACCGCCCTTGAGGGGCACCGGGGAGCTGTTTTTT
>TRBV5-1|TRBD2|TRBJ2-7|once
CASSLDLAGVNEQYF
TGCGCCAGCAGCTTGGACCTAGCGGGAGTTAACGAGCAGTACTTC
>TRBV21-1|.|TRBJ2-7|.
CASSKCGATTNREQYF
TGTGCCAGCAGCAAATGCGGGGCCACAACAAACCGCGAGCAGTACTTC
>TRBV28|TRBD1|TRBJ1-2|.
CASVSGGSGYTF
TGTGCCAGCGTATCAGGGGGAAGTGGCTACACCTTC
>TRBV28|TRBD1|TRBJ1-1|.
CASSSIGGREAFF
TGTGCCAGCAGTTCGATAGGGGGCCGTGAAGCTTTCTTT
>TRBV28|.|TRBJ2-2|.
CASTSPIRGQGIRNTGELFF
TGTGCCAGCACCAGTCCGATTCGGGGTCAAGGCATAAGGAACACCGGGGAGCTGTTTTTT
>TRBV7-8|TRBD1|TRBJ2-7|.
CASSLVFGTGLKEQYF
TGTGCCAGCAGCTTAGTTTTCGGGACAGGGCTTAAAGAGCAGTACTTC
>TRBV7-2|TRBD2|TRBJ2-2|.
CASITGTTTGELFF
TGTGCCAGCATCACCGGGACTACCACCGGGGAGCTGTTTTTT
>TRBV9|.|TRBJ2-1|.
CASSVDFYRQINEQFF
TGTGCCAGCAGCGTAGACTTTTACAGGCAGATTAATGAGCAGTTCTTC
>TRBV7-6|.|TRBJ2-7|.
CASSPTTGLRAEQYF
TGTGCCAGCAGCCCTACCACGGGACTCCGAGCCGAGCAGTACTTC
>TRBV18|.|TRBJ1-1|.
CASSRGVTEAFF
TGTGCCAGCTCACGGGGGGTCACTGAAGCTTTCTTT
>TRBV11-3|.|TRBJ2-2|once
CASSLILRQKQGRDTGELFF
TGTGCCAGCAGCTTAATCTTGAGGCAAAAACAGGGACGCGACACCGGGGAGCTGTTTTTT
>TRBV7-3|.|TRBJ2-1|.
CASSLTPRGNEQFF
TGTGCCAGCAGCTTAACCCCGAGGGGCAATGAGCAGTTCTTC
>TRBV15|.|TRBJ2-1|.
CATGELGYNEQFF
TGTGCCACCGGAGAGTTAGGTTACAATGAGCAGTTCTTC
>TRBV7-2|TRBD2|TRBJ2-3|few
CASSLVGTSGSVISNTQYF
TGTGCCAGCAGCTTAGTGGGGACTAGCGGGAGCGTAATCTCAAATACGCAGTATTTT
>TRBV7-9|TRBD2|TRBJ2-3|.
CASSLGTSGSTDTQYF
TGTGCCAGCAGCTTAGGGACTAGCGGGAGCACAGATACGCAGTATTTT
>TRBV4-1|.|TRBJ1-4|.
CASSQRQEATNEKLFF
TGCGCCAGCAGCCAACGGCAGGAAGCAACTAATGAAAAACTGTTTTTT
>TRBV28|TRBD2|TRBJ2-7|.
CASRTGTSYHEQYF
TGTGCCAGCAGGACCGGGACTAGCTATCACGAGCAGTACTTC
>TRBV19|TRBD1|TRBJ1-5|.
CASSRTGLPNQPQHF
TGTGCCAGTAGTCGGACAGGGCTTCCCAATCAGCCCCAGCATTTT
>TRBV28|.|TRBJ2-7|.
CASSPPGPGYEQYF
TGTGCCAGCAGCCCACCGGGACCCGGCTACGAGCAGTACTTC
>TRBV14|TRBD2|TRBJ2-1|.
CASSQGSGLAYNEQFF
TGTGCCAGCAGCCAAGGGTCGGGACTAGCGTACAATGAGCAGTTCTTC
>TRBV28|TRBD1|TRBJ2-7|.
CASSPPGTGAYEQYF
TGTGCCAGCAGTCCTCCCGGGACAGGTGCTTACGAGCAGTACTTC
>TRBV18|TRBD2|TRBJ2-4|.
CASSPLGGRSKNIQYF
TGTGCCAGCTCACCACTAGGCGGGAGAAGCAAAAACATTCAGTACTTC
>TRBV14|.|TRBJ1-4|.
CASSPGLIATNEKLFF
TGTGCCAGCAGCCCGGGTTTAATTGCAACTAATGAAAAACTGTTTTTT
>TRBV7-2|TRBD2|TRBJ2-7|.
CASSRGVSGRPIYEQYF
TGTGCCAGCAGTAGGGGGGTCAGCGGGAGGCCAATCTACGAGCAGTACTTC
>TRBV5-6|.|TRBJ2-3|.
CASSRGLGTDTQYF
TGTGCCAGCAGCCGGGGCCTAGGCACAGATACGCAGTATTTT
>TRBV28|.|TRBJ1-4|.
CASSAPTGWSEKLFF
TGTGCCAGCAGTGCCCCTACAGGGTGGAGTGAAAAACTGTTTTTT
>TRBV19|.|TRBJ1-2|.
CASSMRWGGSALGGYTF
TGTGCCAGTAGTATGCGGTGGGGAGGCAGTGCTCTCGGTGGCTACACCTTC
>TRBV29-1|TRBD1|TRBJ2-5|.
CSVFGDRTQETQYF
TGCAGCGTTTTTGGGGACAGGACTCAAGAGACCCAGTACTTC
>TRBV6-1|TRBD1|TRBJ2-1|.
CASSAGQGFYNEQFF
TGTGCCAGCAGTGCCGGACAGGGGTTCTACAATGAGCAGTTCTTC
>TRBV5-5|.|TRBJ2-1|.
CASIQGLIAYNEQFF
TGTGCCAGCATTCAGGGTCTAATTGCCTACAATGAGCAGTTCTTC
>TRBV5-5|TRBD1|TRBJ1-5|.
CASSSNWGGGAYQPQHF
TGTGCCAGCAGCTCAAACTGGGGAGGGGGCGCGTATCAGCCCCAGCATTTT
>TRBV5-1|.|TRBJ2-2|.
CASSLPASAANTGELFF
TGCGCCAGCAGCTTGCCCGCTAGCGCCGCGAACACCGGGGAGCTGTTTTTT
>TRBV28|TRBD1|TRBJ1-1|.
CASSARRGLLNTEAFF
TGTGCCAGCAGTGCCCGCAGGGGGCTATTGAACACTGAAGCTTTCTTT
>TRBV7-9|TRBD2|TRBJ2-1|.
CASSAGGLAGSLYNEQFF
TGTGCCAGCAGCGCCGGGGGACTAGCGGGGAGTCTCTACAATGAGCAGTTCTTC
>TRBV27|.|TRBJ2-7|.
CASTQAGHSYEQYF
TGTGCTTCCACTCAGGCGGGGCACTCCTACGAGCAGTACTTC
>TRBV5-1|.|TRBJ2-2|once
CASSITGTRITRELFF
TGCGCCAGCAGCATTACCGGGACACGCATTACCCGGGAGCTGTTTTTT
>TRBV5-5|.|TRBJ2-7|.
CASSTGTRHQEQYF
TGTGCCAGCAGTACCGGGACACGGCACCAGGAGCAGTACTTC
>TRBV6-1|.|TRBJ2-7|.
CASSGPTSYYEQYF
TGTGCCAGCAGTGGGCCGACTAGTTACTACGAGCAGTACTTC
>TRBV6-1|TRBD1|TRBJ2-6|.
CASSEGQGAKSISGANVLTF
TGTGCCAGCAGTGAAGGGCAGGGGGCGAAGTCCATCTCTGGGGCCAACGTCCTGACTTTC
>TRBV5-1|.|TRBJ2-2|.
CASSLKRTSGTGELFF
TGCGCCAGCAGCTTGAAAAGGACTTCGGGGACCGGGGAGCTGTTTTTT
>TRBV6-5|.|TRBJ1-2|.
CASSKGGGYGYTF
TGTGCCAGCAGCAAGGGGGGGGGCTATGGCTACACCTTC
>TRBV6-5|.|TRBJ1-1|.
CASSQKFTGFTEAFF
TGTGCCAGCAGTCAAAAATTCACAGGGTTCACTGAAGCTTTCTTT
>TRBV6-1|.|TRBJ1-5|.
CASSEVQESQPQHF
TGTGCCAGCAGTGAAGTACAGGAATCGCAGCCCCAGCATTTT
>TRBV28|.|TRBJ2-1|.
CASSLIGQRGDEQFF
TGTGCCAGCAGTTTAATTGGGCAACGGGGCGATGAGCAGTTCTTC
>TRBV11-2|.|TRBJ2-1|.
CASSYRDYNEQFF
TGTGCCAGCAGTTATAGGGATTACAATGAGCAGTTCTTC
>TRBV9|.|TRBJ2-7|.
CASSVAAASYEQYF
TGTGCCAGCAGCGTAGCAGCGGCTTCCTACGAGCAGTACTTC
>TRBV19|.|TRBJ2-2|.
CASIPPRNTGELFF
TGTGCCAGTATCCCCCCTCGGAACACCGGGGAGCTGTTTTTT
>TRBV5-4|TRBD1|TRBJ2-7|.
CASSGDRGLVEQYF
TGTGCCAGCAGCGGTGACAGGGGCCTGGTCGAGCAGTACTTC
>TRBV30|.|TRBJ2-7|.
CAWGAYEQYF
TGTGCCTGGGGGGCCTACGAGCAGTACTTC
>TRBV5-4|.|TRBJ2-2|.
CASSFARNTGELFF
TGTGCCAGCAGCTTCGCGCGGAACACCGGGGAGCTGTTTTTT